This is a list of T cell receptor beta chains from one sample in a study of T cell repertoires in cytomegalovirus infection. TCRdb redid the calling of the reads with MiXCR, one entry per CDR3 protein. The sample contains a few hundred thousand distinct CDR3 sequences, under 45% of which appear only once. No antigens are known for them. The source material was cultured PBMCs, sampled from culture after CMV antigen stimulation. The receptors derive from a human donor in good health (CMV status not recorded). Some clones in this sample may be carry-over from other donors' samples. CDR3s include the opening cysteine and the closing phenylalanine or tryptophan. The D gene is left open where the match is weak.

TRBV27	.	CASSSPGRRAIETQYF
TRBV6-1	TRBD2	CASGFGFGTSFPEQFF
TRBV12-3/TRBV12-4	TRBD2	CASRDGSGRWDTQYF
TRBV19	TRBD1	CASSIGGTGINEQFF
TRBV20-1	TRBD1	CSASGTGISEQYF
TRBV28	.	CASISRRGSPLHF
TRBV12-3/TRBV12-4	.	CASSFWRRSNEQFF
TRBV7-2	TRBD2	CASSWPPWSAGPVRTQYF
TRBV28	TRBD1	CASSLSGQGLISTDTQYF
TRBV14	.	CASSQEDYYNEQFF
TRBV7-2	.	CASSLNGRYNEQFF
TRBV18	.	CASSPAAGVGARSWQYF
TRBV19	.	CASSIDGQGPAFF
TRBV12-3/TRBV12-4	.	CASSSRQASVGNQPQHF
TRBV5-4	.	CASSPQGGGRFTGELFF
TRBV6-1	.	CASSQPGDSNQPQHF
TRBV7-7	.	CASSLAQKRRPKTWTF
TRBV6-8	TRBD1	CASSRRTGTRREQYF
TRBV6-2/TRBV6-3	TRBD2	CASSYHRGGYNEQFF
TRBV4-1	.	CASSQVQGPRYGYTF
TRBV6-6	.	CASQQRPSSYEQYF
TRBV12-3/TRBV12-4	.	CASSLNAGLTDSPLHF
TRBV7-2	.	CASSLVRGRAQEGYTF
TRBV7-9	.	CASSLFPGNYGYTF
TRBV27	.	CASSRDGGPYNEQFF
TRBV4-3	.	CASSPTSPRGETQYF
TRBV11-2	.	CASSVNPGTIEQYF
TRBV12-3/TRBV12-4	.	CASSAGRGTRGGYTF
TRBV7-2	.	CASSFGGSNEQFF
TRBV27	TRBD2	CASSLSGRAAYNEQFF
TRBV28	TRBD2	CASRKPGLAGGRTDTQYF
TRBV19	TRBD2	CASSPKAGGYTGELFF
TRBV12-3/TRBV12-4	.	CASSLALAVTTEAFF
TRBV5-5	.	CASSTSPGWDYEQYF
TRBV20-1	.	CSARHPKSGYEQYF
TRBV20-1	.	CSASDRRANYGYTF
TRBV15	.	CATSRDGTDTQYF
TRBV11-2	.	CASSPRGSSSYEQYF
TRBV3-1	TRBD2	CASSQGGSENIQYF
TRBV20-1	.	CSAVGGQGSGANVLTF
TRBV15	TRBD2	CATSRGLAGVWGTDTQYF
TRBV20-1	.	CSARSQETRGEQFF
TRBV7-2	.	CASSYYSGPYEQYF
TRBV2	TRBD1	CASSGQAEAKNIQYF
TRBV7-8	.	CASSFAPSYNEQFF
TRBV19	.	CASSIWDSGETQYF
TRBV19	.	CASSIDRWGPTQYF
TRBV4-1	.	CASSQVPKITDTQYF
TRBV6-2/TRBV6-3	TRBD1	CASIRDRAYYEQYF
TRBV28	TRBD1	CASRDRGPGYEQYF
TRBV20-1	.	CSASLNEKLFF
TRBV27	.	CASSSGGLGGNEQFF
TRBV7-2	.	CASSPTLIDIQYF
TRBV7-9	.	CASSYLSGSDSPLHF
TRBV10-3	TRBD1	CAISKTGPSQPQHF